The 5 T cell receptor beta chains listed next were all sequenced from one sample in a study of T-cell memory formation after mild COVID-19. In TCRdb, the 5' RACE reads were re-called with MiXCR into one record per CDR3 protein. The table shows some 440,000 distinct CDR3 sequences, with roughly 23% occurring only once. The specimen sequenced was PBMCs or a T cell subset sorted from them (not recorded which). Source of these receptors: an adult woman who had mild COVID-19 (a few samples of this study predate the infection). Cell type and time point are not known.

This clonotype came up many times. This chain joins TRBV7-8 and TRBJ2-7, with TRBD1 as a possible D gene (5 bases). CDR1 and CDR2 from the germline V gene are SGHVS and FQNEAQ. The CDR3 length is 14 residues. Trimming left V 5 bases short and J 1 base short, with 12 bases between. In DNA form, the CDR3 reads TGTGCCAGCAGCCCCAGGGTAGGATCCTACGAGCAGTACTTC. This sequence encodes CASSPRVGSYEQYF.

CDR3 nucleotide sequence: TGTGCCAGCAGCGTGACTAGCGGGGGGGGCACAGATACGCAGTATTTT. It translates to CASSVTSGGGTDTQYF. This chain links TRBV7-9 with TRBJ2-3; 14 bases are shared with TRBD2. Trimming cost V 5 bases and J 1 base; bases outside gene matches: 2. Germline loops: CDR1 SEHNR, CDR2 FQNEAQ (reference sequence). CDR3 length equals 16 residues.

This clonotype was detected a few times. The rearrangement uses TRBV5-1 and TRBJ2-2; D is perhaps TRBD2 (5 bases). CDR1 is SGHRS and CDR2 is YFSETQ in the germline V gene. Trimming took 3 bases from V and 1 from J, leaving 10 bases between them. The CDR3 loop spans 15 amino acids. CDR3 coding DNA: TGCGCCAGCAGCTCCAGGACTGTGAACACCGGGGAGCTGTTTTTT. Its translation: CASSSRTVNTGELFF.

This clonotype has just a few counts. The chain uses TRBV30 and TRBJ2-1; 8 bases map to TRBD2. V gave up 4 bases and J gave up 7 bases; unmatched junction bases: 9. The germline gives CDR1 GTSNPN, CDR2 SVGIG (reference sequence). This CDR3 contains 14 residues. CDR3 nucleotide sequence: TGTGCCTGGAAAGCGGGGGTCCGTGGGAATGAGCAGTTCTTC. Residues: CAWKAGVRGNEQFF.

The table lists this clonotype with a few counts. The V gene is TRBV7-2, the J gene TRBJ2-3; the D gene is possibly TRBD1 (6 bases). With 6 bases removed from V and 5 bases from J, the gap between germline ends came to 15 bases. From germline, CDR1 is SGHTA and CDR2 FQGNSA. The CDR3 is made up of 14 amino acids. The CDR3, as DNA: TGTGCCAGCAGATTTTTATTAGGGGGAGATACGCAGTATTTT. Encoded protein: CASRFLLGGDTQYF.